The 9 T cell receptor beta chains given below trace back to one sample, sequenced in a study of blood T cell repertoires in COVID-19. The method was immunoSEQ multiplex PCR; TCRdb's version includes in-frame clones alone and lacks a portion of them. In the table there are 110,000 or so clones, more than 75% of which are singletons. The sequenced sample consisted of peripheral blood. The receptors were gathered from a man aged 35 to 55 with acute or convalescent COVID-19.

CDR3 bases: TGTGCCAGCAGTTACTCGTCGGCTAGCGGGGGAGATACGCAGTATTTT. It encodes CASSYSSASGGDTQYF. The chain couples TRBV6-5 to TRBJ2-3; 10 bases agree with TRBD2. Per germline, CDR1 MNHEY and CDR2 SVGAGI. V shed 0 bases, J shed 5 bases, and the junction held 5 bases outside the gene matches. The CDR3 consists of 16 residues.

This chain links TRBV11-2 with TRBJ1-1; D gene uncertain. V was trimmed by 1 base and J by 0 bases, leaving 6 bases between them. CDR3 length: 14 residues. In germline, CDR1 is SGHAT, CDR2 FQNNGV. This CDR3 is CASSLGAMNTEAFF. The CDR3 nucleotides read TGTGCCAGCAGCTTAGGGGCCATGAACACTGAAGCTTTCTTT.

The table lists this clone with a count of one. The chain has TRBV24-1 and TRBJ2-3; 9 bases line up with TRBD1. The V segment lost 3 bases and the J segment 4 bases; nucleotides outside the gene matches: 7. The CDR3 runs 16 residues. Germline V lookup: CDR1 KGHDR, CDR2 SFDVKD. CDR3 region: CATSDPTGGGPDTQYF. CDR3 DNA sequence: TGTGCCACCAGTGATCCCACAGGGGGCGGCCCAGATACGCAGTATTTT.

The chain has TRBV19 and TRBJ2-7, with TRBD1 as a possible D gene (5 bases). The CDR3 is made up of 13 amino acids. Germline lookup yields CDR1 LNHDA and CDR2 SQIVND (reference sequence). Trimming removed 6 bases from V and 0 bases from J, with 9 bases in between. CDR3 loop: CASSDRGSYEQYF. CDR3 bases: TGTGCCAGTAGCGACAGAGGCTCCTACGAGCAGTACTTC.

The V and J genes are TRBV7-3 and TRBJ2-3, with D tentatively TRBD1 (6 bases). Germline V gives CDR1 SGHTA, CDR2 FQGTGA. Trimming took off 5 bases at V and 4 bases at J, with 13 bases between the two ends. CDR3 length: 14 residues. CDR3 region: CASSPIQGADTQYF. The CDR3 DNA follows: TGTGCCAGCAGCCCAATACAGGGTGCAGATACGCAGTATTTT.

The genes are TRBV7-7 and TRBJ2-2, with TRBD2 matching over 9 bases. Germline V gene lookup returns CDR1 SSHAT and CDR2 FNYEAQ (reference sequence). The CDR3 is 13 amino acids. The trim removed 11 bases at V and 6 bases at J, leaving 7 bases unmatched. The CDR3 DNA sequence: TGTGCCGGCGGGGGGGCCGGATCCGGGGAGCTGTTTTTT. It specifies CAGGGAGSGELFF.

The CDR3 here is CASSGDLAGEQYF. The CDR3 DNA reads TGTGCCAGCAGTGGGGATTTAGCGGGCGAGCAGTACTTC. The chain has TRBV2 and TRBJ2-7; 7 bases line up with TRBD2. Trimming at V came to 4 bases and at J to 6 bases, leaving 6 bases not matched to a gene. CDR1 and CDR2 from the germline V gene are SNHLY and FYNNEI. This CDR3 spans 13 amino acids.

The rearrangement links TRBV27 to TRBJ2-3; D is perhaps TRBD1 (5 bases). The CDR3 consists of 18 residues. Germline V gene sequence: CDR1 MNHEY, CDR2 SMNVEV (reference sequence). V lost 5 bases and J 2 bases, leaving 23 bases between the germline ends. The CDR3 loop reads CASSIIGEGFGNTDTQYF. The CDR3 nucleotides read TGTGCCAGCAGTATCATAGGGGAAGGGTTTGGGAACACAGATACGCAGTATTTT.

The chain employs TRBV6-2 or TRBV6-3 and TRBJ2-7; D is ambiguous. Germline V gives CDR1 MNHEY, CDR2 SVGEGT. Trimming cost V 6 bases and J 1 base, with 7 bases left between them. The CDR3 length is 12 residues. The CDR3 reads CASSAESYEQYF. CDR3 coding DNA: TGTGCCAGCAGCGCGGAATCCTACGAGCAGTACTTC.